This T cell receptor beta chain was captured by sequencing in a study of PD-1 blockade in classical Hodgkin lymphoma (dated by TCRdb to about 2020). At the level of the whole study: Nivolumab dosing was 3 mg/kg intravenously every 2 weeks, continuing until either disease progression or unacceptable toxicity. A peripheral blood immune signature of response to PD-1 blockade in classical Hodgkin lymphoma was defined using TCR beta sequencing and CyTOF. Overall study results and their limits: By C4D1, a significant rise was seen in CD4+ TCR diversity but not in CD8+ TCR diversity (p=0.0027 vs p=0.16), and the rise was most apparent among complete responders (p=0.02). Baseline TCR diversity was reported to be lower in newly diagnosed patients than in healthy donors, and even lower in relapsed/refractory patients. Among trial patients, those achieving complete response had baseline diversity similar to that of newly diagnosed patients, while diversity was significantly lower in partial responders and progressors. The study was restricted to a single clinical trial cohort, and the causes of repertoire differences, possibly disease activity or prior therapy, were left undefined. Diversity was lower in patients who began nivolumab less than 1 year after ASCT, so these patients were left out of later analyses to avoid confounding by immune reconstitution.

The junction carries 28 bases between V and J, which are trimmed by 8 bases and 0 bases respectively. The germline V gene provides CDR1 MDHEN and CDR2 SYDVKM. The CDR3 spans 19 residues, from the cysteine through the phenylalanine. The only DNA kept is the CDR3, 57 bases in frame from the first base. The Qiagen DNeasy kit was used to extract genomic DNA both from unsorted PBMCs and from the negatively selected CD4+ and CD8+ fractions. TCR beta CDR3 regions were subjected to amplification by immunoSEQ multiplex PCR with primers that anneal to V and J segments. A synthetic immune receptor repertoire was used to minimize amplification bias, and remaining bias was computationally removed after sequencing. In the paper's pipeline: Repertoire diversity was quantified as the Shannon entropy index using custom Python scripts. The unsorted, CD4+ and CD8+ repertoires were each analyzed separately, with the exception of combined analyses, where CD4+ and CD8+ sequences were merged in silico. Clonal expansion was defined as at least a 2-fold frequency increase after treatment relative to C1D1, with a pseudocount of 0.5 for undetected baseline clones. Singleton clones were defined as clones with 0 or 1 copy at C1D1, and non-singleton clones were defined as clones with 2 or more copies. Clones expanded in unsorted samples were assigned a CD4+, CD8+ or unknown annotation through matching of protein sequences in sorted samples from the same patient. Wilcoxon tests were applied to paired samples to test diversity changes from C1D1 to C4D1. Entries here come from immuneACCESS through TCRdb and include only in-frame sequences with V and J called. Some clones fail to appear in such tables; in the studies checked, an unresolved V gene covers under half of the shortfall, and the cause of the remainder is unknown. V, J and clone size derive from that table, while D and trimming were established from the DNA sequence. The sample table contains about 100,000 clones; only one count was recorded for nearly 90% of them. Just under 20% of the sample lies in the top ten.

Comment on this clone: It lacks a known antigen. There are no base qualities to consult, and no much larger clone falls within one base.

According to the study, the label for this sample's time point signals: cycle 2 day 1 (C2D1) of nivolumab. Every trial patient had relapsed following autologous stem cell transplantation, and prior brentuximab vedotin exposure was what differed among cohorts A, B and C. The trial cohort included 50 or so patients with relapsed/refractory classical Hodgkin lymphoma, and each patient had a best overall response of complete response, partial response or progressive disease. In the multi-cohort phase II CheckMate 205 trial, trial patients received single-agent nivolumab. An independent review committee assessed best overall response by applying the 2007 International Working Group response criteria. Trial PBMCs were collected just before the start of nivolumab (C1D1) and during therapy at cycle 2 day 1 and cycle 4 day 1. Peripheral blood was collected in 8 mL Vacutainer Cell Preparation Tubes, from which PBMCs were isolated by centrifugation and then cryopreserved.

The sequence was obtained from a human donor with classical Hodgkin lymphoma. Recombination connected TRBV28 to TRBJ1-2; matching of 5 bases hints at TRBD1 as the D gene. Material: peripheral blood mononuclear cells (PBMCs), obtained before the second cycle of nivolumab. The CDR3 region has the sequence CASQPMGTLRSLANYGYTF. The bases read TGTGCCAGCCAACCTATGGGGACTCTCAGGAGTTTAGCTAACTATGGCTACACCTTC.